The rows below give T cell receptor beta chains drawn from one sample of a study of shared clonotypes between healthy human individuals. Method: immunoSEQ multiplex PCR; TCRdb's copy keeps in-frame clones and lacks some. The sample includes roughly 890,000 clones, around 93% seen only once; the top ten take under 30%. Sequencing was performed on naive CD8+ T cells sorted from blood. The receptors derive from a man aged 30-40 years in good health. CDR3s include the opening cysteine and the closing phenylalanine or tryptophan. The order of the fields is V gene, J gene, D gene, CDR3 DNA, CDR3 protein. The D gene is left open where the match is weak.

V gene: TRBV7-9; J gene: TRBJ2-1; D gene: .; CDR3 DNA: TGTGCCAGCAGCTTAAGAGAGGGGGGTACAAATGAGCAGTTCTTC; CDR3 protein: CASSLREGGTNEQFF
V gene: TRBV30; J gene: TRBJ1-4; D gene: .; CDR3 DNA: TGTGCCTGTCAGGAAGCAACTAATGAAAAACTGTTTTTT; CDR3 protein: CACQEATNEKLFF
V gene: TRBV28; J gene: TRBJ2-1; D gene: TRBD2; CDR3 DNA: TGTGCCAGCAGCACCCGGCGGCTAGCGGGAGTTATAGACTACAATGAGCAGTTCTTC; CDR3 protein: CASSTRRLAGVIDYNEQFF
V gene: TRBV27; J gene: TRBJ2-1; D gene: TRBD1; CDR3 DNA: TGTGCCAGCAGTTTAAGGACAGGGCGGAATGAGCAGTTCTTC; CDR3 protein: CASSLRTGRNEQFF
V gene: TRBV9; J gene: TRBJ2-3; D gene: TRBD2; CDR3 DNA: TGTGCCAGCAGCGTATTGGTTAGCGGGGACACAGATACGCAGTATTTT; CDR3 protein: CASSVLVSGDTDTQYF
V gene: TRBV4-1; J gene: TRBJ2-7; D gene: .; CDR3 DNA: TGCGCCAGCAGCCAACGGGAGACGTACGAGCAGTACTTC; CDR3 protein: CASSQRETYEQYF
V gene: TRBV7-9; J gene: TRBJ2-7; D gene: .; CDR3 DNA: TGTGCCAGCAGCTTAGTGTCGGGAGTTTACTACGAGCAGTACTTC; CDR3 protein: CASSLVSGVYYEQYF
V gene: TRBV11-2; J gene: TRBJ1-4; D gene: TRBD1; CDR3 DNA: TGTGCCAGCAGCCAAGGGACAGGGATGAGGAAACTGTTTTTT; CDR3 protein: CASSQGTGMRKLFF
V gene: TRBV7-9; J gene: TRBJ2-7; D gene: TRBD2; CDR3 DNA: TGTGCCAGCAGCTTAATTGTGGGAGGGCCGGACGAGCAGTACTTC; CDR3 protein: CASSLIVGGPDEQYF
V gene: TRBV14; J gene: TRBJ2-3; D gene: TRBD2; CDR3 DNA: TGTGCCAGCAGCCAAAGGACTAGCAGATACACAGATACGCAGTATTTT; CDR3 protein: CASSQRTSRYTDTQYF
V gene: TRBV15; J gene: TRBJ2-2; D gene: .; CDR3 DNA: TGTGCCACCAGCAGAGGTGGGCGGAACACCGGGGAGCTGTTTTTT; CDR3 protein: CATSRGGRNTGELFF
V gene: TRBV5-6; J gene: TRBJ2-1; D gene: .; CDR3 DNA: TGTGCCAGCAGCGCCGGCACAGAATACAATGAGCAGTTCTTC; CDR3 protein: CASSAGTEYNEQFF
V gene: TRBV11-2; J gene: TRBJ2-1; D gene: .; CDR3 DNA: TGTGCCAGCAGCTTAGAGGCAGGCGTTTTATATGAGCAGTTCTTC; CDR3 protein: CASSLEAGVLYEQFF
V gene: TRBV9; J gene: TRBJ2-3; D gene: TRBD2; CDR3 DNA: TGTGCCAGCAGCCCCGGGACTAGCGGATTAACAGATACGCAGTATTTT; CDR3 protein: CASSPGTSGLTDTQYF
V gene: TRBV4-1; J gene: TRBJ1-1; D gene: .; CDR3 DNA: TGCGCCAGCAGCCAAGACGACAGAATGAACACTGAAGCTTTCTTT; CDR3 protein: CASSQDDRMNTEAFF
V gene: TRBV7-6; J gene: TRBJ2-1; D gene: TRBD2; CDR3 DNA: TGTGCCAGCAGCTTCGGACTAGCGGGAAGTCCCCTAAATGAGCAGTTCTTC; CDR3 protein: CASSFGLAGSPLNEQFF